These 21 T cell receptor beta chains were sequenced from one sample in a study of long-term antiretroviral therapy in people with HIV. The libraries were made with immunoSEQ v3.0 at survey level. TCRdb keeps only in-frame clones here, not all; method: immunoSEQ multiplex PCR. The sample includes about 18,000 clones, around four fifths of them seen just once. Sequenced material: unsorted PBMCs, taken 0.3 years after starting antiretroviral therapy. These receptors all stem from a woman in her fifties or sixties with HIV.

The J gene is TRBJ1-5, the V gene TRBV23-1, with D perhaps matching TRBD1 (5 bases). TRBV23-1 is recorded as an ORF, its role being uncertain. V lost 3 bases to trimming and J lost 0 bases, with 18 bases between them. The CDR3 runs 18 residues. The CDR3 DNA reads TGCGCCAGCAGTCAGAAATCGGGACCTGTAAATAGCAATCAGCCCCAGCATTTT. This gives the protein CASSQKSGPVNSNQPQHF.

The rearrangement uses TRBV7-3 and TRBJ2-1; 8 bases match TRBD1. The V segment lost 5 bases and the J segment 7 bases; nucleotides outside the gene matches: 16. Germline lookup yields CDR1 SGHTA and CDR2 FQGTGA. The CDR3 runs to 17 residues. CDR3 bases: TGTGCCAGCAGCAACAATCAAGGACAGGGTTTAATGAATGAGCAGTTCTTC. Its translation: CASSNNQGQGLMNEQFF.

The rearrangement joins TRBV7-3 to TRBJ2-3; possibly TRBD2 for D (5 bases). This CDR3 spans 14 amino acids. Germline assignment: CDR1 SGHTA and CDR2 FQGTGA. Trimming pared 3 bases from V and 0 bases from J, leaving 7 bases between. This CDR3 is CASSFRLSTDTQYF. CDR3 bases: TGTGCCAGCAGCTTTAGACTAAGCACAGATACGCAGTATTTT.

This clone occurred a few times. The chain has TRBV5-1 and TRBJ1-6; weak D call: TRBD1 (5 bases). Trimming took 4 bases from V and 10 from J, leaving 18 bases between them. Germline V gene lookup returns CDR1 SGHRS and CDR2 YFSETQ. This CDR3 has 15 amino acids. The CDR3 sequence: CASSPTPGEGSPLHF. Here the CDR3 DNA reads TGCGCCAGCAGCCCGACTCCGGGGGAGGGGTCACCCCTCCACTTT.

The genes are TRBV27 and TRBJ2-5, with TRBD2 matching 11 bases. The CDR3 is made up of 17 amino acids. Germline loops: CDR1 MNHEY, CDR2 SMNVEV (reference sequence). J gave up 0 bases and V 2 bases, and 5 bases lay outside the gene matches. The CDR3 reads CASSLLTSGGHQETQYF. CDR3 nucleotides: TGTGCCAGCAGTTTACTCACTAGCGGGGGACACCAAGAGACCCAGTACTTC.

The V call is TRBV19, the J call TRBJ1-1; D not certain. CDR1 LNHDA and CDR2 SQIVND come from the germline V gene (reference sequence). This CDR3 region has 16 residues. Trimming stripped 5 bases from V and 2 bases from J, with 18 bases between. CDR3 coding DNA: TGTGCCAGTAGTTTTAGCGCAAGAAGGGCTAACACTGAAGCTTTCTTT. It specifies CASSFSARRANTEAFF.

The chain employs TRBV30 and TRBJ1-2; D gene uncertain. Germline CDR1 GTSNPN, CDR2 SVGIG (reference sequence). With 5 bases removed from V and 2 bases from J, the gap between germline ends came to 9 bases. The CDR3 consists of 12 residues. The CDR3 coding sequence is TGTGCCTGGCGTGGACCGAACTATGGCTACACCTTC. This gives the protein CAWRGPNYGYTF.

The chain recombines TRBV5-6 with TRBJ2-2, with TRBD2 matching over 9 bases. The V and J ends lost 4 bases and 3 bases, in that order; junction bases with no gene match: 7. This CDR3 spans 16 amino acids. CDR1 and CDR2 (germline): SGHDT, YYEEEE. The CDR3 DNA is TGTGCCAGCAGCCTGTATAGCGGGGGAGACACCGGGGAGCTGTTTTTT. Its translation: CASSLYSGGDTGELFF.

V gene TRBV9 combines with J gene TRBJ1-1, with no clear D. The germline CDR1 and CDR2 sequences are SGDLS and YYNGEE. V gave up 2 bases and J gave up 5 bases, with 10 bases separating them. CDR3 size: 13 residues. The CDR3 DNA sequence: TGTGCCAGCAGCGTGGGGATTGGGACTGAAGCTTTCTTT. Amino acids: CASSVGIGTEAFF.

The rearrangement links TRBV30 to TRBJ1-2; D might be TRBD1 (6 bases). From germline, CDR1 is GTSNPN and CDR2 SVGIG (reference sequence). CDR3 length: 11 residues. V dropped 7 bases and J dropped 8 bases, with 14 bases sitting between them. CDR3 loop: CASLWGLGYTF. The CDR3 nucleotides are TGTGCCTCTCTCTGGGGGCTCGGCTACACCTTC. The full variable domain, with the rest looked up from reference TRBV30 and TRBJ1-2, is SQTIHQWPATLVQPVGSPLSLECTVEGTSNPNLYWYRQAAGRGLQLLFYSVGIGQISSEVPQNLSASRPQDRQFILSSKKLLLSDSGFYLCASLWGLGYTFGSGTRLTVV.

The CDR3 nucleotides are TGTGCCTGGTCGGGGCAGGTGAACACTGAAGCTTTCTTT. Translating it yields CAWSGQVNTEAFF. The chain carries TRBV30 and TRBJ1-1, with D possibly TRBD1 on 5 matching bases. CDR1 and CDR2 (germline): GTSNPN, SVGIG (reference sequence). Trimming took 5 bases from V and 0 from J, leaving 10 bases between them. The length of the CDR3 is 13 residues.

This clone was detected a few times. This chain links TRBV30 with TRBJ2-1, with D possibly being TRBD2 (5 bases). Trimming removed 0 bases at V and 8 bases at J, with 14 bases between. In germline, CDR1 is GTSNPN, CDR2 SVGIG (reference sequence). This CDR3 has 14 amino acids. The CDR3, as DNA: TGTGCCTGGAGTGTAGCCCTGAGGGTGCATGAGCAGTTCTTC. Protein: CAWSVALRVHEQFF.

The chain carries TRBV20-1 and TRBJ1-2; the match to TRBD1 covers 10 bases. The germline V gene encodes CDR1 DFQATT and CDR2 SNEGSKA (reference sequence). The CDR3 consists of 11 residues. The trim removed 6 bases at V and 8 bases at J, leaving 3 bases unmatched. CDR3 sequence (DNA): TGCAGTGCGCCGGGACAGGGGGGCTACACCTTC. This sequence encodes CSAPGQGGYTF.

CDR3 sequence (DNA): TGCGCCAGCAGCCAAGTTGCGGGCGAGACACAAGAGACCCAGTACTTC. Amino acid sequence: CASSQVAGETQETQYF. This chain uses TRBV4-1 with TRBJ2-5; D possibly corresponds to TRBD2 (5 bases). From germline, CDR1 is MGHRA and CDR2 YSYEKL. This CDR3 region has 16 residues. V was cut by 1 base and J by 2 bases, with 14 bases left in between.

The rearrangement uses TRBV6-5 and TRBJ2-2; D gene unclear. V was pared by 6 bases and J by 3 bases, with 8 bases between. The CDR3 loop spans 13 amino acids. CDR1 is MNHEY and CDR2 is SVGAGI in the germline V gene. The CDR3 spells CASSLRDTGELFF. Written as DNA, the CDR3 is TGTGCCAGCAGCCTTCGGGACACCGGGGAGCTGTTTTTT.

V is TRBV4-1 and J is TRBJ2-1; 11 nucleotides match TRBD2. Trimming at V came to 0 bases and at J to 10 bases, leaving 11 bases not matched to a gene. The CDR3 totals 17 residues. CDR1 MGHRA and CDR2 YSYEKL come from the germline V gene. The CDR3 DNA follows: TGCGCCAGCAGCCAAGATCCCCTAGCGGGGGGCCCGCGGGAGCAGTTCTTC. As protein: CASSQDPLAGGPREQFF.

This chain connects TRBV15 to TRBJ2-1; tentatively, D is TRBD2 (5 bases). Trimming took off 8 bases at V and 10 bases at J, with 18 bases between the two ends. CDR1 LNHNV and CDR2 YYDKDF come from the germline V gene (reference sequence). The length of the CDR3 is 13 residues. CDR3 sequence: CATEPPGGWEQFF. CDR3 sequence (DNA): TGTGCCACCGAACCGCCCGGAGGATGGGAGCAGTTCTTC.

This clone was seen once. V is TRBV15 and J is TRBJ1-2; a weak D match, TRBD1 (6 bases). V gave up 2 bases and J gave up 2 bases, with 21 bases separating them. Germline CDR1 and CDR2: LNHNV and YYDKDF (reference sequence). This CDR3 has 18 amino acids. CDR3 amino acids: CATSRPRSTGSLNYGYTF. CDR3 sequence (DNA): TGTGCCACCAGCAGACCCAGATCCACAGGGTCCCTCAACTATGGCTACACCTTC.

The chain couples TRBV11-2 to TRBJ2-5, with D maybe TRBD1 (5 bases). Trimming removed 4 bases at V and 6 bases at J, with 12 bases between. The CDR3 has 13 amino acids. Germline-derived CDR1 and CDR2 are SGHAT and FQNNGV. The CDR3 spells CASSWAAGQTQYF. The DNA of the CDR3 is TGTGCCAGCAGCTGGGCGGCAGGGCAGACCCAGTACTTC.

This clone was seen a handful of times. The genes are TRBV18 and TRBJ1-2; possible D gene TRBD1, 5 bases. The CDR3 is 13 amino acids. Germline assignment: CDR1 KGHSH and CDR2 LQKENI. V lost 3 bases and J 7 bases, leaving 12 bases between the germline ends. The CDR3 DNA reads as TGTGCCAGCTCACCCGTACCAGGGAGTGGCTACACCTTC. This translates into CASSPVPGSGYTF.

The CDR3 bases are TGTGCCAGCAGTCCCGGGACTAGCGGGGCCGATACGCAGTATTTT. This translates into CASSPGTSGADTQYF. The chain combines TRBV27 with TRBJ2-3; 13 nucleotides line up with TRBD2. The CDR3 spans 15 residues. V shed 5 bases and J 6 bases; nucleotides not matched to a gene: 5. Germline V gives CDR1 MNHEY, CDR2 SMNVEV (reference sequence).